One and the same sample provided the 14 T cell receptor beta chains below, sequenced in a study of T cell changes during pregnancy in multiple sclerosis. Repertoires were generated with immunoSEQ multiplex PCR, while TCRdb's copy carries only in-frame clones and drops some. The sample lists 25,000 to 35,000 clones, almost 90% occurring once. The sequencing here drew on CD4+ T cells from peripheral blood mononuclear cells, taken in the third trimester of pregnancy. Receptors originate from a female donor in good health, enrolled as a control in a pregnancy study.

This clone was seen once. The V gene is TRBV6-1, the J gene TRBJ2-7; D is ambiguous. The CDR3 spans 10 residues. V was cut by 6 bases and J by 4 bases, with 4 bases left in between. Germline V lookup: CDR1 MNHNS, CDR2 SASEGT. DNA of the CDR3: TGTGCCAGCAGACATTACGAGCAGTACTTC. It yields the protein CASRHYEQYF.

This clone was seen once. The chain combines TRBV6-5 with TRBJ2-5; 8 nucleotides agree with TRBD1. Germline V gene lookup returns CDR1 MNHEY and CDR2 SVGAGI. The CDR3 has 13 amino acids. The V and J ends lost 6 bases and 2 bases, in that order; junction bases with no gene match: 2. Written as DNA, the CDR3 is TGTGCCAGCAGCTGGACAGGGCAAGAGACCCAGTACTTC. Translating it yields CASSWTGQETQYF.

The chain recombines TRBV7-8 with TRBJ2-5; D call uncertain. Germline loops: CDR1 SGHVS, CDR2 FQNEAQ. This CDR3 has 12 amino acids. The ends were cut back, 8 bases at V and 5 bases at J, with 12 bases in the middle. This CDR3 reads CASAGVGETQYF. In nucleotides, the CDR3 is TGTGCCAGCGCAGGCGTTGGGGAGACCCAGTACTTC.

The J gene is TRBJ1-4, the V gene TRBV4-1; TRBD1 matches 9 bases. The CDR3 is made up of 14 amino acids. V gave up 4 bases and J gave up 6 bases; unmatched junction bases: 3. Germline V lookup: CDR1 MGHRA, CDR2 YSYEKL. The CDR3 here is CASSPWDRDEKLFF. CDR3 in DNA: TGCGCCAGCAGCCCCTGGGACAGGGATGAAAAACTGTTTTTT.

V gene TRBV20-1 combines with J gene TRBJ2-3; D is perhaps TRBD2 (5 bases). The V end lost 2 bases, the J end lost 8 bases, and 8 bases lay between the germline ends. The CDR3 has 11 residues. Germline V gene lookup returns CDR1 DFQATT and CDR2 SNEGSKA (reference sequence). The CDR3 is CSARMEATQYF. CDR3 nucleotides: TGCAGTGCTAGAATGGAGGCTACGCAGTATTTT.

The V and J genes are TRBV30 and TRBJ1-5; D perhaps matches TRBD1 (5 bases). The V and J ends lost 0 bases and 0 bases respectively, with 9 bases between them. CDR3 length: 15 amino acids. CDR1 and CDR2 from the germline V gene are GTSNPN and SVGIG (reference sequence). CDR3: CAWSVGLNSNQPQHF. The CDR3 bases are TGTGCCTGGAGTGTGGGGCTAAATAGCAATCAGCCCCAGCATTTT. The full variable domain, completed using reference TRBV30 and TRBJ1-5, is SQTIHQWPATLVQPVGSPLSLECTVEGTSNPNLYWYRQAAGRGLQLLFYSVGIGQISSEVPQNLSASRPQDRQFILSSKKLLLSDSGFYLCAWSVGLNSNQPQHFGDGTRLSIL.

Of note for this clone: A read error may account for a junction end that differs from germline. The genes are TRBV7-7 and TRBJ1-2, with D tentatively TRBD1 (6 bases). This CDR3 is 16 amino acids long. Germline lookup yields CDR1 SSHAT and CDR2 FNYEAQ (reference sequence). The CDR3 DNA sequence: TGTGCTAGCAGATTCGGGACCGGGACACCTATTTTTGGCTACACCTTC. Its translation is CASRFGTGTPIFGYTF.

This chain joins TRBV18 and TRBJ1-2; 8 positions match TRBD1. This CDR3 is built from 16 residues. With V trimmed by 4 bases and J by 4 bases, 11 bases remained unmatched. Germline-derived CDR1 and CDR2 are KGHSH and LQKENI. CDR3 coding DNA: TGTGCCAGCTCACTCGAAGGGACAGGCTCCATCTATGGCTACACCTTC. Encoded protein: CASSLEGTGSIYGYTF.

As for this clone: In the same sample, other DNA sequences code for this CDR3. The chain carries TRBV13 and TRBJ2-7; 8 bases agree with TRBD2. The CDR3 is 14 residues long. The germline gives CDR1 PRHDT, CDR2 FYEKMQ (reference sequence). Trimming removed 5 bases from V and 2 bases from J; junction bases left unmatched: 5. The CDR3 protein is CASSARLATYEQYF. As DNA, the CDR3 is TGTGCCAGCAGCGCTAGACTAGCGACCTACGAGCAGTACTTC.

The rearrangement joins TRBV6-5 to TRBJ1-2; D may be TRBD1 (6 bases). Germline V lookup: CDR1 MNHEY, CDR2 SVGAGI. The CDR3 consists of 14 residues. V was cut by 6 bases and J by 0 bases, with 11 bases left in between. The CDR3 DNA reads TGTGCCAGCAGGGGGGACATAGCTAACTATGGCTACACCTTC. Translated, it gives CASRGDIANYGYTF.

The chain has TRBV7-2 and TRBJ1-5; D unclear. The CDR3 runs 14 residues. Germline CDR1 and CDR2: SGHTA and FQGNSA. V was pared by 5 bases and J by 5 bases, with 13 bases between. The CDR3 nucleotides are TGTGCCAGCAGCCTAACGGATGACTATCAGCCCCAGCATTTT. Translated: CASSLTDDYQPQHF. Drawing the rest from reference TRBV7-2 and TRBJ1-5, the complete variable domain is GAGVSQSPSNKVTEKGKDVELRCDPISGHTALYWYRQSLGQGLEFLIYFQGNSAPDKSGLPSDRFSAERTGGSVSTLTIQRTQQEDSAVYLCASSLTDDYQPQHFGDGTRLSIL.

The chain uses TRBV5-4 and TRBJ1-2, with TRBD1 as a possible D gene (6 bases). Trimming removed 4 bases from V and 0 bases from J, with 19 bases in between. Germline CDR1 is SGHNT and CDR2 is YYREEE (reference sequence). The CDR3 is 17 residues long. The CDR3: CASSGMDSGGTNYGYTF. DNA for the CDR3: TGTGCCAGCAGCGGGATGGACAGCGGTGGAACTAACTATGGCTACACCTTC.

This clone is labeled medium-sized. The chain has TRBV15 and TRBJ2-7; 13 bases fit TRBD2. Looked up from germline, CDR1 is LNHNV and CDR2 is YYDKDF (reference sequence). The CDR3 runs to 15 residues. V lost 4 bases to trimming and J lost 6 bases; unmatched junction nucleotides: 6. The CDR3 nucleotides read TGTGCCACCAGCACCCGGACTAGCGGGAGTTCCGAGCAGTACTTC. Translation gives CATSTRTSGSSEQYF. Full variable domain (outside the CDR3, taken from reference TRBV15 and TRBJ2-7): DAMVIQNPRYQVTQFGKPVTLSCSQTLNHNVMYWYQQKSSQAPKLLFHYYDKDFNNEADTPDNFQSRRPNTSFCFLDIRSPGLGDTAMYLCATSTRTSGSSEQYFGPGTRLTVT.

The rearrangement uses TRBV5-1 and TRBJ2-2, with D maybe TRBD1 (6 bases). Germline CDR1 reads SGHRS; CDR2 reads YFSETQ. This CDR3 is built from 16 residues. V gave up 4 bases and J gave up 1 base, with 14 bases separating them. CDR3 coding DNA: TGCGCCAGCAGCCTCCAGGGGATTATGAACACCGGGGAGCTGTTTTTT. It encodes CASSLQGIMNTGELFF.